These 30 T cell receptor beta chains originate from one sample sequenced in a study of regulatory T cells in long-lasting Graves disease. Time point defined: newly diagnosed GD, antithyroid drugs for less than 3 months. Extracted PBMC RNA gave rise to the TCR library. Both iRepertoire HTBI primers and Arm-PCR of CDR3 regions were used to build the TCR beta libraries. MiXCR, run by TCRdb on the multiplex PCR reads, gives a single entry per CDR3 protein. The sample lists roughly 500,000 distinct CDR3 sequences, around an eighth seen once, with about 9.1% in the top ten. This sample also belongs to another study, concerning T cells in Graves' hyperthyroidism and ophthalmopathy.

The input for sequencing was peripheral blood mononuclear cells (PBMCs), taken at new diagnosis, from a patient treated with antithyroid drugs. These receptor sequences come from a man aged 25 to 40 with Graves disease.

This clonotype was recorded many times. The chain is built from TRBV7-9 and TRBJ2-2, with TRBD2 matching over 7 bases. Germline loops: CDR1 SEHNR, CDR2 FQNEAQ (reference sequence). The CDR3 spans 17 residues. The ends lost 0 bases at V and 1 base at J; junction bases unmatched: 5. CDR3 DNA sequence: TGTGCCAGCAGCTTAGCGGCTGGCGGGAGGAACACCGGGGAGCTGTTTTTT. Amino acids: CASSLAAGGRNTGELFF.

The rearrangement links TRBV20-1 to TRBJ2-2, with D possibly being TRBD2 (5 bases). The CDR3 length is 14 residues. V was clipped by 3 bases and J by 7 bases, with 15 bases between them. CDR1 is DFQATT, CDR2 SNEGSKA, per germline (reference sequence). CDR3: CSASMGSRGGELFF. CDR3 coding DNA: TGCAGTGCTAGTATGGGCTCACGGGGCGGGGAGCTGTTTTTT.

The chain recombines TRBV6-2 or TRBV6-3 with TRBJ2-5; 7 bases agree with TRBD2. The junction had 5 bases not matched to a gene; V was cut back by 5 bases and J by 5 bases. The CDR3 extends over 13 amino acids. Germline V CDR1 and CDR2: MNHEY, SVGEGT. CDR3 DNA: TGTGCCAGCAGTGTACGACTAGCCGAGACCCAGTACTTC. This sequence encodes CASSVRLAETQYF.

This clonotype has a count of ten or more. The CDR3 sequence is CASSPLAGAGTDTQYF. The CDR3 nucleotides read TGTGCCAGCAGTCCGCTAGCGGGAGCAGGCACAGATACGCAGTATTTT. J is TRBJ2-3 and V is TRBV12-3 or TRBV12-4; TRBD2 aligns across 10 bases. The CDR3 contains 16 residues. With V trimmed by 5 bases and J by 1 base, 6 bases remained unmatched.

Ten or more counts support this clonotype. V gene TRBV20-1 combines with J gene TRBJ2-7; 7 bases fit TRBD1. The CDR3 covers 13 residues. CDR1 and CDR2 (germline): DFQATT, SNEGSKA (reference sequence). The CDR3 is CGLRDGTASEQYF. CDR3 sequence (DNA): TGCGGCCTTCGGGACGGGACAGCCTCCGAGCAGTACTTC.

In regard to this clonotype: Given a much more abundant clone one base away, this may be a read error. The CDR3 spells CASSPPAGLQETQYF. DNA for the CDR3: TGTGCCAGCTCACCCCCTGCTGGCCTCCAAGAGACCCAGTACTTC. J is TRBJ2-5 and V is TRBV18; D gene uncertain. CDR1 is KGHSH and CDR2 is LQKENI in the germline V gene. The CDR3 sequence is 15 residues long. V was cut by 3 bases and J by 1 base, with 12 bases left in between.

Turning to this clonotype: This could be a read error, since a much larger clone is one nucleotide away. This chain connects TRBV5-1 to TRBJ2-3, with TRBD1 matching 7 bases. The J call may be in error: the DNA end matches TRBJ2-7 better. This CDR3 has 15 residues. Per germline, CDR1 SGHRS and CDR2 YFSETQ. This CDR3 is CASSLTGEKGNEQYF. CDR3 in DNA: TGCGCCAGCAGCTTGACAGGGGAGAAAGGCAATGAGCAGTACTTC.

This clonotype was seen ten or more times. The V and J genes are TRBV30 and TRBJ2-3, with D hard to call. The CDR3 length is 12 residues. Germline V gene sequence: CDR1 GTSNPN, CDR2 SVGIG (reference sequence). Trimming shortened V by 0 bases and J by 3 bases, and 4 bases separated the two germline ends. The CDR3 region is CAWSVVTDTQYF. CDR3 DNA: TGTGCCTGGAGTGTAGTGACAGATACGCAGTATTTT.

The sample holds a few counts of this clonotype. CDR3 DNA sequence: TGTGCCAGCAGCCCTACCGGGACTGGCTATTTCTTC. Translated, it gives CASSPTGTGYFF. The rearrangement uses TRBV7-2 and TRBJ2-1; possible D gene TRBD2, 6 bases. The CDR3 sequence is 12 residues long. Germline V CDR1 and CDR2: SGHTA, FQGNSA. Trimming cost V 5 bases and J 16 bases, with 18 bases left between them.

In this sample, this clonotype turned up many times. The chain is built from TRBV13 and TRBJ2-3, with 7 bases that match TRBD2. The CDR3 spans 16 residues. V trimming: 4 bases; J trimming: 0 bases; junction bases outside the gene matches: 7. Germline CDR1 is PRHDT and CDR2 is FYEKMQ (reference sequence). The CDR3 spells CASSSTSGRSTDTQYF. The CDR3 bases are TGTGCCAGCAGCTCAACCTCCGGGAGGAGCACAGATACGCAGTATTTT. The whole variable domain, filled in from reference TRBV13 and TRBJ2-3, reads AAGVIQSPRHLIKEKRETATLKCYPIPRHDTVYWYQQGPGQDPQFLISFYEKMQSDKGSIPDRFSAQQFSDYHSELNMSSLELGDSALYFCASSSTSGRSTDTQYFGPGTRLTVL.

At least ten counts were recorded for this clonotype. The rearrangement uses TRBV5-1 and TRBJ1-1; the match to TRBD1 covers 12 bases. The CDR3 extends over 16 amino acids. Germline CDR1 reads SGHRS; CDR2 reads YFSETQ. V trimming: 4 bases; J trimming: 6 bases; junction bases outside the gene matches: 10. The CDR3 loop reads CASSNGDRGRLPEAFF. CDR3 nucleotides: TGCGCCAGCAGCAACGGGGACAGGGGGCGCCTCCCTGAAGCTTTCTTT.

This clonotype showed up many times. The rearrangement uses TRBV6-1 and TRBJ2-3; 7 nucleotides match TRBD2. Germline CDR1 MNHNS, CDR2 SASEGT. The trim removed 4 bases at V and 6 bases at J, leaving 4 bases unmatched. CDR3 length: 13 residues. CDR3: CASSVREADTQYF. CDR3 coding DNA: TGTGCCAGCAGTGTTCGGGAGGCGGATACGCAGTATTTT.

This clonotype was seen repeatedly, ten times or more. V gene TRBV5-1 combines with J gene TRBJ2-2; TRBD2 agrees at 13 bases. The CDR3 totals 16 residues. Trimming cost V 0 bases and J 5 bases; bases outside gene matches: 1. Per germline, CDR1 SGHRS and CDR2 YFSETQ. The CDR3 sequence is CASSLVGLAGTGELFF. CDR3 nucleotides: TGCGCCAGCAGCTTGGTGGGACTAGCGGGAACCGGGGAGCTGTTTTTT.

At least ten counts were recorded for this clonotype. The V and J genes are TRBV28 and TRBJ1-1; D unclear. Looked up from germline, CDR1 is MDHEN and CDR2 is SYDVKM. Trimming stripped 6 bases from V and 0 bases from J, with 8 bases between. There are 13 residues in the CDR3. The CDR3 DNA reads as TGTGCCAGCAGCGGATCCATGAACACTGAAGCTTTCTTT. It yields the protein CASSGSMNTEAFF. The variable domain in full, with the rest retrieved from reference TRBV28 and TRBJ1-1, is DVKVTQSSRYLVKRTGEKVFLECVQDMDHENMFWYRQDPGLGLRLIYFSYDVKMKEKGDIPEGYSVSREKKERFSLILESASTNQTSMYLCASSGSMNTEAFFGQGTRLTVV.

This clonotype turned up a few times. The chain carries TRBV20-1 and TRBJ1-2; a possible D gene is TRBD1 (5 bases). The CDR3 length is 13 residues. Germline loops: CDR1 DFQATT, CDR2 SNEGSKA (reference sequence). Trimming removed 6 bases at V and 8 bases at J, with 19 bases between. The CDR3 DNA sequence: TGCAGTGCCGGGGAGCGGCCGGGGGAGGGCTACACCTTC. This sequence encodes CSAGERPGEGYTF.

This clonotype has at least ten counts. The rearrangement uses TRBV10-3 and TRBJ2-7; D is unresolved. The CDR3 has 15 residues. V was cut by 2 bases and J by 0 bases, with 11 bases left in between. Germline V lookup: CDR1 ENHRY, CDR2 SYGVKD. The CDR3 protein is CAISEPDRNSYEQYF. The CDR3 DNA reads as TGTGCCATCAGTGAGCCGGACCGGAACTCCTACGAGCAGTACTTC.

As regards this clonotype: This may arise from a read error, as a much more abundant clone is one base away. The chain couples TRBV24-1 to TRBJ2-1; 7 bases agree with TRBD1. The CDR3 spans 15 residues. The trim removed 5 bases at V and 10 bases at J, leaving 13 bases unmatched. The V gene's germline CDR1 is KGHDR and CDR2 SFDVKD. The CDR3 sequence: CATSVWTGSLGEQFF. In DNA, the CDR3 is TGTGCCACCAGTGTATGGACAGGCTCGCTCGGAGAGCAGTTCTTC.

This CDR3 is CASSVQGTDTQYF. The CDR3 coding sequence is TGTGCCAGCAGCGTCCAGGGGACGGATACGCAGTATTTT. This chain connects TRBV9 to TRBJ2-3, with D tentatively TRBD1 (6 bases). The CDR3 has 13 residues. Trimming took off 2 bases at V and 6 bases at J, with 10 bases between the two ends. CDR1 is SGDLS and CDR2 is YYNGEE in the germline V gene.

Concerning this clonotype: A read error may be the cause here, since a much bigger clone is one base away. The V and J genes are TRBV27 and TRBJ2-5; 7 positions match TRBD1. Germline V gene sequence: CDR1 MNHEY, CDR2 SMNVEV (reference sequence). This CDR3 region has 14 residues. CDR3 nucleotide sequence: TGTGCCAGCAGTTTATCAACAGGGGAAGAGGCCCAGTACTTC. Its protein is CASSLSTGEEAQYF.

This clonotype was seen ten or more times. V is TRBV30 and J is TRBJ1-1; D not resolved. Germline V CDR1 and CDR2: GTSNPN, SVGIG (reference sequence). The V gene lost 1 base and the J gene lost 1 base, with 7 bases spanning the gap. The length of the CDR3 is 13 residues. In DNA, the CDR3 is TGTGCCTGGAGTGGAGGGAGGAACACTGAAGCTTTCTTT. It yields the protein CAWSGGRNTEAFF.

This clonotype has only a few counts. One base away lies a much larger clone, so this may be a sequencing read error. As the CDR3 is not closed by the conserved phenylalanine or tryptophan, this likely results from a read error. The DNA is omitted, as the CDR3 cannot be located on it reliably, and the CDR3 follows TCRdb's listing. The chain recombines TRBV12-3 or TRBV12-4 with TRBJ2-3; TRBD1, as called in the table, went unchecked against the DNA. Termini included, the CDR3 measures 14 amino acids. The CDR3 sequence: CASSFGDRAYEQYL.

As concerns this clonotype: Just one base apart from a much larger clone, this may be a read error. The chain uses TRBV19 and TRBJ1-5, with a possible D match to TRBD1 (6 bases). V was trimmed by 5 bases and J by 3 bases, leaving 8 bases between them. Looked up from germline, CDR1 is LNHDA and CDR2 is SQIVND (reference sequence). This CDR3 comprises 13 residues. Written as DNA, the CDR3 is TGTGCCAGTAGTGGACAGACCAATCAGCCCCAGCATTTT. Its translation is CASSGQTNQPQHF.

This clonotype was detected only a few times. V and J are TRBV5-1 and TRBJ1-4; D possibly corresponds to TRBD1 (5 bases). The CDR3 contains 14 residues. CDR1 and CDR2 from the germline V gene are SGHRS and YFSETQ. V was shortened by 4 bases and J by 8 bases, with 15 bases between the two germline ends. Here the CDR3 reads CASSPGTYREKLFF. CDR3 sequence (DNA): TGCGCCAGCAGCCCAGGGACTTATCGGGAAAAACTGTTTTTT.

This clonotype was observed many times. The chain has TRBV29-1 and TRBJ2-2, with 12 bases matching TRBD2. This CDR3 has 16 amino acids. Trimming took 4 bases from V and 2 from J; bases not matched to a gene: 5. Germline V gene data show CDR1 as SQVTM and CDR2 as ANQGSEA. The CDR3 loop is CSVGRTSGVNTGELFF. The CDR3 bases are TGCAGCGTTGGCCGGACTAGCGGGGTTAACACCGGGGAGCTGTTTTTT.

The V call is TRBV19, the J call TRBJ2-1; 12 bases fit TRBD2. V lost 5 bases, J lost 6 bases, and 8 bases stayed unmatched. This CDR3 has 16 residues. Germline assignment: CDR1 LNHDA and CDR2 SQIVND (reference sequence). This CDR3 is CASSVGPSGRANEQFF. CDR3 DNA sequence: TGTGCCAGTAGTGTTGGTCCTAGCGGGAGGGCCAATGAGCAGTTCTTC.

The chain couples TRBV20-1 to TRBJ2-2, with 14 bases matching TRBD2. Germline V gives CDR1 DFQATT, CDR2 SNEGSKA (reference sequence). V lost 0 bases to trimming and J lost 2 bases; unmatched junction nucleotides: 11. The CDR3 consists of 20 residues. The CDR3 sequence: CSARDSGTSGSKGNTGELFF. CDR3 coding DNA: TGCAGTGCTAGAGATTCCGGGACTAGCGGGAGTAAGGGCAACACCGGGGAGCTGTTTTTT.

This chain joins TRBV7-9 and TRBJ2-3, with 8 bases aligning to TRBD1. Trimming took 4 bases from V and 3 from J; bases not matched to a gene: 15. CDR1 and CDR2 from the germline V gene are SEHNR and FQNEAQ (reference sequence). CDR3 length: 18 amino acids. CDR3 protein: CASSSTGERAYGTDTQYF. CDR3 nucleotides: TGTGCCAGCAGCTCGACAGGGGAGCGCGCGTACGGTACAGATACGCAGTATTTT.

This clonotype was counted at least ten times. The chain joins TRBV30 to TRBJ1-4; D gene ambiguous. This CDR3 is built from 14 residues. Deletions cut 1 base from V and 8 bases from J, with 14 bases between. Germline CDR1 is GTSNPN and CDR2 is SVGIG (reference sequence). CDR3 DNA sequence: TGTGCCTGGAGTGACCGGGATGCGTCCGAAAAACTGTTTTTT. Translation gives CAWSDRDASEKLFF.

The sample holds many counts of this clonotype. The gene calls are TRBV7-9 and TRBJ1-1; D remains ambiguous. Trimming took off 6 bases at V and 4 bases at J, with 9 bases between the two ends. CDR1 and CDR2 from the germline V gene are SEHNR and FQNEAQ (reference sequence). This CDR3 is built from 12 residues. The CDR3 region has the DNA TGTGCCAGCAGTCTTGGTCCCACTGAAGCTTTCTTT. Its protein is CASSLGPTEAFF.

This clonotype was counted ten times or more. This chain uses TRBV12-5 with TRBJ2-7; no clear D. The CDR3 has 12 amino acids. Trimming took off 0 bases at V and 6 bases at J, with 6 bases between the two ends. Germline V CDR1 and CDR2: LGHNT, FRNRAP. CDR3 sequence (DNA): TGTGCTAGTGGTTTGGTACGGCGCGAGCAGTACTTC. This gives the protein CASGLVRREQYF.